Listed here are 14 T cell receptor beta chains from one sample, sequenced in a study of T cells in women clearing cervical HPV infection. Data came from immunoSEQ multiplex PCR; TCRdb stores just in-frame clones and leaves some out. The repertoire shows some 23,000 clones; the top ten hold 9.1%. The material sequenced was blood buffy coat. These receptors were obtained from a woman between 18 and 70 years old with a cervical HPV16 infection that either progressed to CIN3+ or cleared (not recorded which).

To note about this clone: The CDR3 end is not reached by the read, which stops 3 residues before it; the germline J gene fills it in. The J gene is TRBJ2-3, the V gene TRBV7-3, with D unclear. V lost 5 bases to trimming and J lost 3 bases, with 9 bases between them. The germline gives CDR1 SGHTA, CDR2 FQGTGA. The CDR3 spans 13 residues. CDR3 sequence: CASSPPYTDTQYF. CDR3 bases read: TGTGCCAGCAGCCCCCCCTATACAGATACG.

Note on this clone: The CDR3 goes on 3 residues after the read ends, and that part is filled in from the germline J gene. The chain is built from TRBV5-1 and TRBJ2-7; TRBD1 is a possible D gene (5 bases). This CDR3 is built from 13 residues. V was cut by 1 base and J by 2 bases, with 7 bases left in between. The germline V gene encodes CDR1 SGHRS and CDR2 YFSETQ. The covered CDR3 bases are TGCGCCAGCAGCTTGCAGGGTACCTACGAG. As protein: CASSLQGTYE. The complete CDR3 protein is CASSLQGTYEQYF. Full variable domain (remainder filled in from reference TRBV5-1 and TRBJ2-7): KAGVTQTPRYLIKTRGQQVTLSCSPISGHRSVSWYQQTPGQGLQFLFEYFSETQRNKGNFPGRFSGRQFSNSRSEMNVSTLELGDSALYLCASSLQGTYEQYFGPGTRLTVT.

With regard to this clone: The read ends 3 residues shy of where the CDR3 ends; the end is completed using the germline J gene. The V and J genes are TRBV7-3 and TRBJ2-1, with 12 positions matching TRBD2. J was trimmed by 9 bases and V by 3 bases; bases with no gene match: 3. This CDR3 has 14 amino acids. Germline CDR1 and CDR2: SGHTA and FQGTGA. CDR3: CASSFLAGGGEQFF. The sequenced part of the CDR3 DNA is TGTGCCAGCAGCTTCCTAGCGGGAGGGGGTGAG.

Concerning this clone itself: The DNA ends 3 residues before the CDR3 does, and the rest of the CDR3 is filled in from the germline J gene. The J gene is TRBJ2-7, the V gene TRBV12-3 or TRBV12-4, with a tentative D call TRBD1 (5 bases). Trimming took 1 base from V and 4 from J, leaving 11 bases between them. This CDR3 has 14 amino acids. The part of the CDR3 DNA that was read is TGTGCCAGCAGTTTAGGGACAAATGTTTACGAG. Translation: CASSLGTNVYE. The whole CDR3 protein reads CASSLGTNVYEQYF.

Remarks on this clone: The read gets to within 3 residues of the CDR3 end, and the germline J gene fills in the rest. This rearrangement joins TRBV18 to TRBJ1-1; maybe TRBD1 (6 bases). This CDR3 is built from 16 residues. Germline CDR1 KGHSH, CDR2 LQKENI. The V and J ends lost 2 bases and 4 bases respectively, with 17 bases between them. The sequenced part of the CDR3 DNA is TGTGCCAGCTCACCAAAGGTTGCAGGGGAGGGCACTGAA. Residues: CASSPKVAGEGTE. In full, the CDR3 reads CASSPKVAGEGTEAFF.

A remark on this clone: The read ends 3 residues before the CDR3 terminus; that terminus is restored from the germline J gene. V is TRBV14 and J is TRBJ2-4; D remains ambiguous. Germline loops: CDR1 SGHDN, CDR2 FVKESK. The CDR3 consists of 13 residues. CDR3 amino acids: CASSQGARGLQYF. CDR3 DNA (partial): TGTGCCAGCAGCCAAGGGGCCCGAGGCCTT.

Regarding this clone: From the germline J gene comes the end of the CDR3, since the read stops 3 residues before it. The chain recombines TRBV5-5 with TRBJ1-3; D is ambiguous. V lost 4 bases to trimming and J lost 0 bases, with 11 bases between them. This CDR3 contains 15 residues. CDR1 is SGHKS and CDR2 is YYEKEE in the germline V gene (reference sequence). The CDR3 here is CASSEAKDSGNTIYF. The sequenced part of the CDR3 DNA is TGTGCCAGCAGCGAAGCGAAGGACTCTGGAAACACC.

As concerns this clone: The sequence runs out 3 residues before the end of the CDR3; the remainder is reconstructed from the germline J gene. This chain links TRBV6-4 with TRBJ1-2; no reliable D call. Germline V gene lookup returns CDR1 MRHNA and CDR2 SNTAGT. The CDR3 is 14 residues long. V dropped 5 bases and J dropped 1 base, with 11 bases sitting between them. The CDR3 is CASSLLDHNYGYTF. The sequenced part of the CDR3 DNA is TGTGCCAGCAGTTTGCTAGACCATAACTATGGC.

CDR3 bases read: TGTGCCAGCAGCTTAGGGGCAAGCACTGAA. Translated, it gives CASSLGASTE. The CDR3 in its entirety is CASSLGASTEAFF. The chain is built from TRBV7-9 and TRBJ1-1, with D unclear. The read terminates 3 residues before the CDR3 end, so the remaining end is supplied by the germline J gene. The V end lost 1 base, the J end lost 4 bases, and 7 bases lay between the germline ends. Germline-derived CDR1 and CDR2 are SEHNR and FQNEAQ (reference sequence). This CDR3 has 13 residues. Together with reference TRBV7-9 and TRBJ1-1, the CDR3 gives the full variable domain: DTGVSQNPRHKITKRGQNVTFRCDPISEHNRLYWYRQTLGQGPEFLTYFQNEAQLEKSRLLSDRFSAERPKGSFSTLEIQRTEQGDSAMYLCASSLGASTEAFFGQGTRLTVV.

A word on this clone: The missing CDR3 end, 3 residues past where the read stops, is filled in from the germline J gene. The chain couples TRBV7-2 to TRBJ1-1; possibly TRBD1 for D (6 bases). Trimming removed 1 base from V and 6 bases from J, with 12 bases in between. CDR3 length equals 14 residues. The V gene's germline CDR1 is SGHTA and CDR2 FQGNSA. Partial CDR3 DNA: TGTGCCAGCAGCTTAGGGCCACAGGGTTCTGAA. Translating it yields CASSLGPQGSE. The full CDR3 sequence reads CASSLGPQGSEAFF.

Concerning this clone: The observed sequence ends 3 residues before the CDR3 terminus, with the missing tail filled in from the germline J gene. The chain couples TRBV5-8 to TRBJ1-1; D not resolved. Germline V CDR1 and CDR2: SGHTS, YDEGEE. The CDR3 totals 14 residues. V lost 6 bases and J 2 bases, leaving 14 bases between the germline ends. The CDR3 bases that were read are TGTGCCAGCATCATTTCGCAAGCTAACACTGAA. Its protein product is CASIISQANTE. The entire CDR3 protein reads CASIISQANTEAFF.

Of note for this clone: The read falls 3 residues short of the CDR3 end, and the missing part is taken from the germline J gene. The V and J genes are TRBV16 and TRBJ1-6; a possible D gene is TRBD1 (5 bases). The CDR3 extends over 13 amino acids. Trimming removed 2 bases from V and 6 bases from J, with 5 bases in between. Germline lookup yields CDR1 KGHSY and CDR2 FQNENV. The CDR3 loop reads CASSQQGNSPLHF. Partial CDR3 DNA: TGTGCCAGCAGCCAACAGGGTAATTCACCC.

Remarks on this clone: The read ends 3 residues shy of where the CDR3 ends; the end is completed using the germline J gene. The chain joins TRBV18 to TRBJ1-2, with no clear D. The CDR3 runs 17 residues. The V gene's germline CDR1 is KGHSH and CDR2 LQKENI. V was pared by 6 bases and J by 4 bases, with 24 bases between. The CDR3 reads CASSLRAAGVMVYGYTF. CDR3 bases read: TGTGCCAGCTCCCTCCGAGCGGCGGGCGTGATGGTCTATGGC.

On this clone itself: Coverage ceases 3 residues before the CDR3 finishes, and the germline J gene fills in the end. The chain links TRBV15 to TRBJ2-7; TRBD1 agrees at 7 bases. Germline loops: CDR1 LNHNV, CDR2 YYDKDF (reference sequence). The junction had 4 bases not matched to a gene; V was cut back by 5 bases and J by 3 bases. The CDR3 spans 13 residues. The sequenced part of the CDR3 DNA is TGTGCCACCAGCTACGGACAGGACTACGAG. As protein: CATSYGQDYE. The entire CDR3 reads CATSYGQDYEQYF.